Following are 29 T cell receptor beta chains from one sample sequenced in a study of cytomegalovirus exposure and HLA in healthy donors. This PCR relied on a set of 60 Vbeta primers and 13 Jbeta primers. Generated by immunoSEQ multiplex PCR, the TCRdb table keeps only in-frame clones and is missing some. The sample comprises 80,000 to 100,000 clones, around 84% of which are singletons, and around 10% rests with the top ten. Sequenced input: PBMCs. These receptors originate from a human donor in good health.

The chain combines TRBV9 with TRBJ2-2, with 10 nucleotides matching TRBD2. The ends lost 2 bases at V and 1 base at J; junction bases unmatched: 5. The germline V gene encodes CDR1 SGDLS and CDR2 YYNGEE. The length of the CDR3 is 17 residues. This chain's CDR3 is CASSVWTSGENTGELFF. The CDR3 region has the DNA TGTGCCAGCAGCGTTTGGACTAGCGGTGAGAACACCGGGGAGCTGTTTTTT.

V is TRBV5-1 and J is TRBJ1-4; the match to TRBD1 covers 7 bases. Germline lookup yields CDR1 SGHRS and CDR2 YFSETQ. The junction had 2 bases not matched to a gene; V was cut back by 3 bases and J by 0 bases. The CDR3 length is 15 residues. Here the CDR3 DNA reads TGCGCCAGCAGCTGGGACAGCACAACTAATGAAAAACTGTTTTTT. Translated: CASSWDSTTNEKLFF.

Only one count was recorded for this clone. The chain uses TRBV7-3 and TRBJ2-3; D is possibly TRBD1 (7 bases). This CDR3 has 13 amino acids. V gave up 3 bases and J gave up 5 bases, with 9 bases separating them. CDR1 and CDR2 (germline): SGHTA, FQGTGA. CDR3 loop: CASSFQGGDTQYF. For the CDR3, the DNA is TGTGCCAGCAGCTTCCAGGGGGGAGATACGCAGTATTTT.

This clone came up once. For the CDR3, the DNA is TGCGCCAGCAGCTTACAGGTGGGGGGGAACAATGAGCAGTTCTTC. Amino acids: CASSLQVGGNNEQFF. This rearrangement joins TRBV5-1 to TRBJ2-1; 7 bases align to TRBD2. Germline CDR1 SGHRS, CDR2 YFSETQ. CDR3 length equals 15 residues. V lost 2 bases, J lost 5 bases, and 7 bases stayed unmatched.

The rearrangement uses TRBV4-1 and TRBJ2-7; 7 bases agree with TRBD2. CDR1 and CDR2 (germline): MGHRA, YSYEKL. The V and J ends lost 7 bases and 0 bases, in that order; junction bases with no gene match: 9. The CDR3 runs to 15 residues. The CDR3 DNA reads TGCGCCAGCAAAGAGATAGCGGGCAGCTCCTACGAGCAGTACTTC. Its protein product is CASKEIAGSSYEQYF.

The chain employs TRBV7-3 and TRBJ2-2, with a weak D call TRBD2 (6 bases). The germline V gene has CDR1 SGHTA and CDR2 FQGTGA. The V end was cut by 2 bases, the J end by 0 bases, with 10 bases between. The CDR3 runs to 16 residues. The chain's CDR3 is CASSLFRGSNTGELFF. The CDR3 nucleotides are TGTGCCAGCAGCTTATTTCGGGGGTCGAACACCGGGGAGCTGTTTTTT.

The genes are TRBV27 and TRBJ2-1; 8 bases are shared with TRBD2. This CDR3 is built from 15 residues. V gave up 5 bases and J gave up 5 bases; unmatched junction bases: 8. The germline V gene has CDR1 MNHEY and CDR2 SMNVEV (reference sequence). The chain's CDR3 is CASSTLTGGDNEQFF. CDR3 bases: TGTGCCAGCAGTACCCTGACGGGGGGGGACAATGAGCAGTTCTTC.

V and J are TRBV6-1 and TRBJ2-7; 8 bases agree with TRBD2. Germline assignment: CDR1 MNHNS and CDR2 SASEGT. The length of the CDR3 is 14 residues. After removal of 7 bases from V and 2 bases from J, the junction contained 7 bases not matched to a gene. DNA of the CDR3: TGTGCCAGCACAGTAGCGGGGTTGACCTACGAGCAGTACTTC. This encodes CASTVAGLTYEQYF.

The rearrangement links TRBV4-1 to TRBJ2-3, with 8 nucleotides matching TRBD1. CDR3 length equals 18 residues. CDR1 and CDR2 (germline): MGHRA, YSYEKL. V shed 0 bases and J 3 bases; nucleotides not matched to a gene: 11. As DNA, the CDR3 is TGCGCCAGCAGCCAAGAGGCCGCGACAGGGGTCAAAACAGATACGCAGTATTTT. It is translated as CASSQEAATGVKTDTQYF.

The V and J genes are TRBV11-2 and TRBJ2-7, with 8 nucleotides matching TRBD2. V lost 1 base to trimming and J lost 7 bases; unmatched junction nucleotides: 9. This CDR3 spans 15 amino acids. Germline V lookup: CDR1 SGHAT, CDR2 FQNNGV. The CDR3 sequence: CASSLVLAGPREQYF. In nucleotides, the CDR3 is TGTGCCAGCAGCTTAGTGCTAGCGGGTCCCCGGGAGCAGTACTTC.

This clone has a single count. This chain uses TRBV5-4 with TRBJ2-7; TRBD2 aligns across 13 bases. Looked up from germline, CDR1 is SGHNT and CDR2 is YYREEE (reference sequence). The length of the CDR3 is 19 residues. Germline trimming cut 0 bases from V and 0 bases from J; bases unmatched to any gene: 9. CDR3 in amino acids: CASSLVLAGGGVISYEQYF. CDR3 coding DNA: TGTGCCAGCAGCTTGGTACTAGCGGGAGGGGGGGTAATCTCCTACGAGCAGTACTTC.

The chain couples TRBV5-6 to TRBJ1-2, with 9 bases aligning to TRBD1. CDR1 and CDR2 from the germline V gene are SGHDT and YYEEEE. The CDR3 consists of 18 residues. Germline trimming cut 2 bases from V and 0 bases from J; bases unmatched to any gene: 11. CDR3 nucleotide sequence: TGTGCCAGCAGCTTACCAACCGGGACAGGGAGCGCTAACTATGGCTACACCTTC. It encodes CASSLPTGTGSANYGYTF.

The chain employs TRBV5-1 and TRBJ2-1, with 13 bases matching TRBD2. Germline V lookup: CDR1 SGHRS, CDR2 YFSETQ. V dropped 4 bases and J dropped 0; count of bases not matched to a gene: 4. The CDR3 totals 17 residues. As DNA, the CDR3 is TGCGCCAGCAGCATACGGACTAGCGGGGGCTCCTACAATGAGCAGTTCTTC. Its protein product is CASSIRTSGGSYNEQFF.

This clone was seen more than once but under ten times. V is TRBV27 and J is TRBJ2-6; D is ambiguous. The CDR3 runs to 17 residues. The germline V gene encodes CDR1 MNHEY and CDR2 SMNVEV (reference sequence). V dropped 0 bases and J dropped 0 bases, with 9 bases sitting between them. The CDR3 here is CASSLSVASSGANVLTF. As DNA, the CDR3 is TGTGCCAGCAGTTTATCGGTGGCCTCCTCTGGGGCCAACGTCCTGACTTTC.

This clone was counted between two and nine times. The CDR3 region is CASSEGTGGDLAKNIQYF. CDR3 sequence (DNA): TGCGCCAGCAGTGAAGGGACAGGGGGCGACCTAGCCAAAAACATTCAGTACTTC. This chain joins TRBV10-1 and TRBJ2-4, with TRBD1 matching 12 bases. Losses at the gene ends were 3 bases for V and 0 bases for J; bases not matched to a gene: 6. The CDR3 is 18 amino acids. Germline assignment: CDR1 WNHNN and CDR2 SYGVQD (reference sequence).

The chain carries TRBV30 and TRBJ1-2, with 9 bases identical to TRBD1. CDR3 length: 16 residues. Germline V gene sequence: CDR1 GTSNPN, CDR2 SVGIG (reference sequence). The V and J ends lost 5 bases and 0 bases, in that order; junction bases with no gene match: 10. CDR3 sequence (DNA): TGTGCCTGGGGGACAGGGATCCCTTTAGCTAACTATGGCTACACCTTC. It encodes CAWGTGIPLANYGYTF.

The rearrangement uses TRBV5-4 and TRBJ2-5; D unresolved. Germline V gene lookup returns CDR1 SGHNT and CDR2 YYREEE (reference sequence). The CDR3 has 14 residues. The germline V and J ends were trimmed by 1 base and 4 bases, with 11 bases remaining between them. CDR3 sequence (DNA): TGTGCCAGCAGCTTGTCGAGGAATGTAGAGACCCAGTACTTC. It is translated as CASSLSRNVETQYF.

This clone was seen a single time. The chain recombines TRBV5-4 with TRBJ2-1, with 8 bases aligning to TRBD1. The CDR3 loop spans 14 amino acids. With V trimmed by 0 bases and J by 5 bases, 1 base remained unmatched. Germline V gene sequence: CDR1 SGHNT, CDR2 YYREEE (reference sequence). The CDR3 bases are TGTGCCAGCAGCTTGGAGACAGGGGACAATGAGCAGTTCTTC. As protein: CASSLETGDNEQFF.

V and J are TRBV5-7 and TRBJ2-5; no clear D gene. TRBV5-7 is marked as an open reading frame, function uncertain. V shed 8 bases and J shed 4 bases, with 6 bases lying between them. The CDR3 loop spans 10 amino acids. The CDR3 protein is CARGAETQYF. CDR3 in DNA: TGTGCCAGGGGCGCAGAGACCCAGTACTTC.

This clone appeared a single time. The genes are TRBV11-2 and TRBJ1-1, with D uncertain. CDR1 is SGHAT and CDR2 is FQNNGV in the germline V gene. Trimming took 5 bases from V and 5 from J, leaving 15 bases between them. This CDR3 is built from 14 residues. The CDR3 nucleotides are TGTGCCAGCAGCCTTAAGCGGACCGGGACTGAAGCTTTCTTT. Protein sequence: CASSLKRTGTEAFF.

This sequence joins TRBV6-6 and TRBJ1-1; D possibly corresponds to TRBD1 (6 bases). CDR1 MNHNY and CDR2 SVGAGI come from the germline V gene (reference sequence). V lost 5 bases and J 3 bases, leaving 13 bases between the germline ends. The CDR3 length is 14 residues. The CDR3 sequence: CASSRFKGDTEAFF. The CDR3 coding sequence is TGTGCCAGCAGTCGATTTAAGGGGGACACTGAAGCTTTCTTT.

The rearrangement uses TRBV7-6 and TRBJ2-7; D uncertain. The germline CDR1 and CDR2 sequences are SGHVS and FNYEAQ. Trimming removed 5 bases from V and 7 bases from J, with 12 bases in between. CDR3 length equals 12 residues. CDR3 sequence: CASSPPLGEQYF. For the CDR3, the DNA is TGTGCCAGCAGCCCACCTCTAGGAGAGCAGTACTTC.

This chain's CDR3 is CASSAGTGVDEQYF. In DNA, the CDR3 is TGTGCCAGTAGCGCCGGGACAGGGGTTGACGAGCAGTACTTC. The genes are TRBV19 and TRBJ2-7, with TRBD1 identical over 10 bases. CDR3 size: 14 residues. J gave up 5 bases and V 6 bases, and 7 bases lay outside the gene matches. In germline, CDR1 is LNHDA, CDR2 SQIVND (reference sequence).

The J gene is TRBJ2-5, the V gene TRBV5-6; 9 bases are shared with TRBD2. CDR3 length: 16 residues. V lost 0 bases and J lost 3; bases outside the gene matches: 6. The germline V gene encodes CDR1 SGHDT and CDR2 YYEEEE. The CDR3 nucleotides are TGTGCCAGCAGCTTGGTTCTACTAGCGGGCAAAGAGACCCAGTACTTC. Its protein is CASSLVLLAGKETQYF.

The chain carries TRBV4-3 and TRBJ2-5; the D gene is possibly TRBD2 (5 bases). Trimming pared 3 bases from V and 9 bases from J, leaving 14 bases between. This CDR3 has 13 residues. Per the germline V gene, CDR1 is LGHNA and CDR2 is YSLEER. The CDR3 coding sequence is TGCGCCAGCAGCCAGGGCACTAACGGGGCCCAGTACTTC. Translated: CASSQGTNGAQYF.

The gene calls are TRBV30 and TRBJ1-6, with 12 bases that match TRBD1. With V trimmed by 3 bases and J by 10 bases, 4 bases remained unmatched. CDR3 size: 14 residues. In germline, CDR1 is GTSNPN, CDR2 SVGIG (reference sequence). CDR3 sequence reads: CAWRTGTGGSPLHF. As DNA, the CDR3 is TGTGCCTGGAGAACCGGGACAGGGGGCTCACCCCTCCACTTT.

The chain employs TRBV2 and TRBJ2-5; 8 bases are shared with TRBD1. The DNA end favors TRBJ2-7, so the J call may be wrong. Germline lookup yields CDR1 SNHLY and CDR2 FYNNEI. The CDR3 runs 14 residues. DNA for the CDR3: TGTGCCAGCACCCTCATGGGACAGGACCACGAGCAGTACTTC. This codes for CASTLMGQDHEQYF.

The genes are TRBV27 and TRBJ1-3; D call uncertain. The CDR3 has 11 residues. Trimming shortened V by 6 bases and J by 3 bases, and 3 bases separated the two germline ends. In germline, CDR1 is MNHEY, CDR2 SMNVEV (reference sequence). CDR3 loop: CASSRGNTIYF. The DNA of the CDR3 is TGTGCCAGCAGCCGTGGAAACACCATATATTTT.

V is TRBV4-3 and J is TRBJ2-7, with D possibly TRBD2 on 7 matching bases. Per germline, CDR1 LGHNA and CDR2 YSLEER. This CDR3 spans 14 amino acids. The V end was cut by 2 bases, the J end by 6 bases, with 14 bases between. For the CDR3, the DNA is TGCGCCAGCAGCCAAATTCCCGGGGGGCCCGAGCAGTACTTC. Translating it yields CASSQIPGGPEQYF.